This T cell receptor beta chain comes out of a study of T cells after yellow fever vaccination. As for the study in general: Preparation of the low-cell-number fractions used SMART-Seq v4 Ultra Low Input. Study-wide findings and caveats: At about 97% for CD4 and about 88% for CD8, most primary-vaccination clones showed up again after the booster.

The length of the CDR3 is 15 residues. Trimming removed 0 bases from V and 1 base from J, with 6 bases in between. Germline V gene data show CDR1 as LGHNA and CDR2 as YSLEER. There are a few counts of this clonotype. The antigen is unknown. UMIs and a universal primer site were added when TCR cDNA was made by 5'RACE template switching. TCRdb re-called the 5' RACE reads through MiXCR, storing one row per CDR3 protein. This table has approximately 550,000 distinct CDR3 sequences, about 19% appearing once. The starting material was PBMCs, obtained 15 days after the yellow fever booster vaccination. The chain has TRBV4-3 and TRBJ2-2; D is ambiguous. The sequence was obtained from a man aged 25 to 45 who received the YFV17D yellow fever vaccine. The CDR3 DNA reads TGCGCCAGCAGCCAAGAATGGGGGAACACCGGGGAGCTGTTTTTT. Translated, it gives CASSQEWGNTGELFF.